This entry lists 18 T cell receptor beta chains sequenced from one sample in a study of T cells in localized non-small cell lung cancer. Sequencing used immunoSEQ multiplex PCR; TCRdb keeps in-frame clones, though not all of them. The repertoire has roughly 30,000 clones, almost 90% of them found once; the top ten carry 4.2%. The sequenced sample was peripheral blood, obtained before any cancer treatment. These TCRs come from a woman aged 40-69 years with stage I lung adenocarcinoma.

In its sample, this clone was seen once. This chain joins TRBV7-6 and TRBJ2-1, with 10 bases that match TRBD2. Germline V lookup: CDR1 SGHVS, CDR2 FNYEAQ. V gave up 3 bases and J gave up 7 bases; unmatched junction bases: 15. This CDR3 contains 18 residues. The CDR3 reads CASSLRPSGGALVNEQFF. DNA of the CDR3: TGTGCCAGCAGCTTGCGTCCGAGCGGGGGGGCGCTTGTGAATGAGCAGTTCTTC.

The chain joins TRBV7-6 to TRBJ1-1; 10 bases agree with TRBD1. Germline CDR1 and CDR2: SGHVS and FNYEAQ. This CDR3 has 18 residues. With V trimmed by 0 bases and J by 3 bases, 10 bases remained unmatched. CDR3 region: CASSLAIPGQGMHTEAFF. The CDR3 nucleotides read TGTGCCAGCAGCTTAGCGATTCCGGGACAGGGGATGCACACTGAAGCTTTCTTT.

CDR3 amino acids: CASSGPISGRFEAFF. CDR3 DNA sequence: TGTGCCAGCAGCGGACCCATTTCGGGCAGGTTTGAAGCTTTCTTT. The chain has TRBV9 and TRBJ1-1; no reliable D call. Germline values: CDR1 SGDLS, CDR2 YYNGEE. The CDR3 totals 15 residues. Trimming pared 3 bases from V and 7 bases from J, leaving 19 bases between.

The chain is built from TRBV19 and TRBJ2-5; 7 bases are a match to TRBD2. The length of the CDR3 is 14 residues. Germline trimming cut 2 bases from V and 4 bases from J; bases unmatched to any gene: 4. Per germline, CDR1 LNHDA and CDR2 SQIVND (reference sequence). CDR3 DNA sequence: TGTGCCAGTAGTATAATGACGGGGGGAGAGACCCAGTACTTC. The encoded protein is CASSIMTGGETQYF. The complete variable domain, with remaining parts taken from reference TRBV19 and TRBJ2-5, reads DGGITQSPKYLFRKEGQNVTLSCEQNLNHDAMYWYRQDPGQGLRLIYYSQIVNDFQKGDIAEGYSVSREKKESFPLTVTSAQKNPTAFYLCASSIMTGGETQYFGPGTRLLVL.

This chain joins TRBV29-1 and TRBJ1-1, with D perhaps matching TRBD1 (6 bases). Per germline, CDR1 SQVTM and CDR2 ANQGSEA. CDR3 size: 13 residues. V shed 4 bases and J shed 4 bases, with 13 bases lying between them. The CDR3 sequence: CSVGQGLSTEAFF. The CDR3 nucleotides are TGCAGCGTTGGGCAGGGGCTCTCCACTGAAGCTTTCTTT.

CDR3 amino acids: CASSLPTQGLDTEAFF. As DNA, the CDR3 is TGTGCCAGCAGTTTACCCACACAGGGTTTGGACACTGAAGCTTTCTTT. The gene calls are TRBV28 and TRBJ1-1; a weak D match, TRBD1 (6 bases). The CDR3 runs to 16 residues. Per germline, CDR1 MDHEN and CDR2 SYDVKM. V lost 2 bases to trimming and J lost 3 bases, with 16 bases between them.

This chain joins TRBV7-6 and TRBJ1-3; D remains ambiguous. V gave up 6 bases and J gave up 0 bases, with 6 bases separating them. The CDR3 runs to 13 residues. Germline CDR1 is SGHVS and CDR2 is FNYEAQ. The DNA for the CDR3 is TGTGCCAGCAGTAGACTCTCTGGAAACACCATATATTTT. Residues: CASSRLSGNTIYF. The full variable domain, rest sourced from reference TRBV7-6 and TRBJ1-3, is GAGVSQSPRYKVTKRGQDVALRCDPISGHVSLYWYRQALGQGPEFLTYFNYEAQQDKSGLPNDRFSAERPEGSISTLTIQRTEQRDSAMYRCASSRLSGNTIYFGEGSWLTVV.

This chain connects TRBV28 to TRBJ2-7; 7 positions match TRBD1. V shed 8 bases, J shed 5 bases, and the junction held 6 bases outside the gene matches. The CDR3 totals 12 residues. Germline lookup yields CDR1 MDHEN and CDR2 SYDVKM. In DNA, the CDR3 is TGTGCCAGCCGACAGGGAAAAAACGAGCAGTACTTC. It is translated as CASRQGKNEQYF.

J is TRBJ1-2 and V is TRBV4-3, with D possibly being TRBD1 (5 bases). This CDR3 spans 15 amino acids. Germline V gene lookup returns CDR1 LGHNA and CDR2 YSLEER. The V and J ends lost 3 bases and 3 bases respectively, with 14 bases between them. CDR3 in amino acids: CASSQGIEGYYGYTF. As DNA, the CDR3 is TGCGCCAGCAGCCAGGGGATCGAGGGGTACTATGGCTACACCTTC.

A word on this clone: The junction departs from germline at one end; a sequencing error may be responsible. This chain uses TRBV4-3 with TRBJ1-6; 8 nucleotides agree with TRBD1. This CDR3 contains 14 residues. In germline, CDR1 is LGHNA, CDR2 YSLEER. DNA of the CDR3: TGCGCCAGCAGACAAGGACAGGGTAATTCACCCCTCCACTTT. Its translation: CASRQGQGNSPLHF.

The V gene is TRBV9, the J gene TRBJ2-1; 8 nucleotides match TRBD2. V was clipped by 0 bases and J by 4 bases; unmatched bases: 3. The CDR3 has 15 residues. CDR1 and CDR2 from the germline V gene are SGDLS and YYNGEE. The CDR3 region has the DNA TGTGCCAGCAGCGTAGTAGCGGGGACGTACAATGAGCAGTTCTTC. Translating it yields CASSVVAGTYNEQFF.

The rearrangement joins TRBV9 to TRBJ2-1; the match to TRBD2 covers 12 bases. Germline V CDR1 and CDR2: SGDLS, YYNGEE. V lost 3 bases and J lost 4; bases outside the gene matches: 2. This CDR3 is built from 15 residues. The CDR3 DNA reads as TGTGCCAGCAGCGCCGGGACTAGCGGGTACAATGAGCAGTTCTTC. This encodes CASSAGTSGYNEQFF.

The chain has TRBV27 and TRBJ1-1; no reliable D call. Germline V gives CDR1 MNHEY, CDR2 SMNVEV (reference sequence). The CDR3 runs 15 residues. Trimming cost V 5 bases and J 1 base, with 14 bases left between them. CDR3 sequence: CASSEYGVRNTEAFF. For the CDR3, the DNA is TGTGCCAGCAGTGAATACGGGGTGAGGAACACTGAAGCTTTCTTT.

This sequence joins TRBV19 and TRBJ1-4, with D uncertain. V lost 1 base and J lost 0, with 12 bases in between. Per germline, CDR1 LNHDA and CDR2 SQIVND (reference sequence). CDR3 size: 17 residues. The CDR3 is CASSIVITAATNEKLFF. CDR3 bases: TGTGCCAGTAGTATAGTAATAACAGCTGCAACTAATGAAAAACTGTTTTTT.

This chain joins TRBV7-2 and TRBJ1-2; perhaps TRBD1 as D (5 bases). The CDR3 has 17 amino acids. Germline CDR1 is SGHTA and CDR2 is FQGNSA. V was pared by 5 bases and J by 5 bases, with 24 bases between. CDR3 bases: TGTGCCAGCAGCCCCAGGGCCAGTTTGGGAGGGTCATATGGCTACACCTTC. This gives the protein CASSPRASLGGSYGYTF.

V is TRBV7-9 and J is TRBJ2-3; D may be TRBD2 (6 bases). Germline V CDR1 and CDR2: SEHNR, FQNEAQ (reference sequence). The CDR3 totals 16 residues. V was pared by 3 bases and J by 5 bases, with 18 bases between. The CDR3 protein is CASSFGGGEVGDTQYF. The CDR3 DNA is TGTGCCAGCAGCTTCGGCGGTGGGGAGGTGGGAGATACGCAGTATTTT.

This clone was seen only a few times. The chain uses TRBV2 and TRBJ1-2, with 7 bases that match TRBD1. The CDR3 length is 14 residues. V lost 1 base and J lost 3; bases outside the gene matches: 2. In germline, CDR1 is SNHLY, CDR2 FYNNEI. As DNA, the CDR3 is TGTGCCAGCAGTGAAGACAGGGGTCACTATGGCTACACCTTC. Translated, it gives CASSEDRGHYGYTF.

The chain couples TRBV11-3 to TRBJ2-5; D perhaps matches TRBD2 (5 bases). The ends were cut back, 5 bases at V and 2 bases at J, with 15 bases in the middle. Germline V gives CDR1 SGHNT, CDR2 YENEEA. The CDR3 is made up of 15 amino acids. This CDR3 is CASSLLRGGQETQYF. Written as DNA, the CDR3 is TGTGCCAGCAGCCTCCTTCGGGGTGGACAAGAGACCCAGTACTTC.